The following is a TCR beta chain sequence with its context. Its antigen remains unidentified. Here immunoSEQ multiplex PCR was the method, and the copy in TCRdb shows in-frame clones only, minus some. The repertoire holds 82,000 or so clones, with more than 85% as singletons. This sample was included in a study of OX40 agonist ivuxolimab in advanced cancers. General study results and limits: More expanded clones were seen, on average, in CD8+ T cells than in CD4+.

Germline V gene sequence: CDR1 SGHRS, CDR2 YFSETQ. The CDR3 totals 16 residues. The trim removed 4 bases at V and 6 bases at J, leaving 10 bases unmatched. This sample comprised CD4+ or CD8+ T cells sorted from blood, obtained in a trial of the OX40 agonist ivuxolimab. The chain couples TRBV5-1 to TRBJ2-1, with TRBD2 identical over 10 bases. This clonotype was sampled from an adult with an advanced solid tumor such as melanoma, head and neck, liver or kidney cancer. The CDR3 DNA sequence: TGCGCCAGCAGCGTTAGCGGGAGGCCAGATCGCAATGAGCAGTTCTTC. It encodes CASSVSGRPDRNEQFF.